Listed below are T cell receptor beta chains from one sample, sequenced in a study of T cell responses to AZD1222 COVID-19 vaccine. Clones were sequenced by immunoSEQ multiplex PCR, and TCRdb holds only the in-frame ones, with some missing. This table holds some 140,000 clones, approximately 90% found once. The input for sequencing was peripheral blood, taken on day 0 of AZD1222 vaccination. The receptors derive from an adult in good health. Each CDR3 is given with its conserved first and last residue. The D gene is left open where the match is weak. Clone size, where shown, is once, few, many, or a class for clones that have expanded.

CDR3 DNA	CDR3 protein	J gene	clone size	D gene	V gene
TGTGCCAGCAGCACCAATGAGCAGTACTTC	CASSTNEQYF	TRBJ2-7	.	.	TRBV28
TGTGCCAGCTCACCCTCAGGGGTTAGCAATCAGCCCCAGCATTTT	CASSPSGVSNQPQHF	TRBJ1-5	once	.	TRBV18
TGCGCCAGCAGCCTTTTACGGGGCGGCTTGAACACTGAAGCTTTCTTT	CASSLLRGGLNTEAFF	TRBJ1-1	.	.	TRBV5-1
TGTGCCAGCAGCCAAGATAACAGAAAGTACAATGAGCAGTTCTTC	CASSQDNRKYNEQFF	TRBJ2-1	.	.	TRBV3-1/TRBV3-2
TGTGCCAGCAGCTCAGGACAGGGCGGCTATGGCTACACCTTC	CASSSGQGGYGYTF	TRBJ1-2	.	TRBD1	TRBV13
TGTGCCAGCAGTTTCGACGGGGGACACTATGGCTACACCTTC	CASSFDGGHYGYTF	TRBJ1-2	.	.	TRBV27
TGTGCCAGCTCACCACCCCGATTAAGCACCAATCAGCCCCAGCATTTT	CASSPPRLSTNQPQHF	TRBJ1-5	.	.	TRBV18
TGTGCCAGCAGACCGAGCGGGCCTAATGAAAAACTGTTTTTT	CASRPSGPNEKLFF	TRBJ1-4	.	.	TRBV5-4
TGTGCCAGCAGTTTAGCAGTCTACGAGCAGTACTTC	CASSLAVYEQYF	TRBJ2-7	.	.	TRBV6-2/TRBV6-3
TGTGCCAGCAGTTACTTCCGGGAGGGCCAGTTCTTC	CASSYFREGQFF	TRBJ2-1	.	TRBD2	TRBV6-2/TRBV6-3
TGTGCCACCAGTCCAGCGGGAGCTTACAATGAGCAGTTCTTC	CATSPAGAYNEQFF	TRBJ2-1	.	TRBD2	TRBV24-1
TGTGCCAGCACTCCCCCCGGCAGGGCCAACGTCCTGACTTTC	CASTPPGRANVLTF	TRBJ2-6	.	.	TRBV6-6
TGCGCCAGCAGCACCGGGACTAGCGGGAGAGGCGCAGATACGCAGTATTTT	CASSTGTSGRGADTQYF	TRBJ2-3	.	TRBD2	TRBV5-1
TGTGCCAGCAGTTTATCTCCCAATCGACTAGCGGGAGGGCCAGTTGAGCAGTTCTTC	CASSLSPNRLAGGPVEQFF	TRBJ2-1	.	TRBD2	TRBV27
TGTGCCAGCAGTAACATACAGGATAATTCACCCCTCCACTTT	CASSNIQDNSPLHF	TRBJ1-6	.	.	TRBV6-5
TGTGCCAGCAGTGAAGGGACAGGGATAGCCTACGAGCAGTACTTC	CASSEGTGIAYEQYF	TRBJ2-7	.	TRBD1	TRBV2
TGTGCCAGCAGTGAATACGATTTTAATCAGCCCCAGCATTTT	CASSEYDFNQPQHF	TRBJ1-5	.	.	TRBV25-1
TGTGCCAGCAGTTCCCTTAGTGCGGGGGGGAACTATGGCTACACCTTC	CASSSLSAGGNYGYTF	TRBJ1-2	.	.	TRBV27
TGTGCCAGCACCCCGGGACTAGCGGGAGACGTTGAGACCCAGTACTTC	CASTPGLAGDVETQYF	TRBJ2-5	.	TRBD2	TRBV5-5
TGTGCCACCGCCCTCATAGCCGACGAGCAGTACTTC	CATALIADEQYF	TRBJ2-7	.	.	TRBV28
TGTGCCAGCAGCTTAGACCTAGCCGGAAACATTCAGTACTTC	CASSLDLAGNIQYF	TRBJ2-4	.	.	TRBV7-9
TGTGCCAGCAGTTTAGCACGGGGCCCAGCCTATGGCTACACCTTC	CASSLARGPAYGYTF	TRBJ1-2	.	.	TRBV28
TGTGCCAGCGAAGTAACCTCGGGGAATTCACCCCTCCACTTT	CASEVTSGNSPLHF	TRBJ1-6	few	.	TRBV2
TGTGCCAGCAGCTCCGGCTCCTATAATTCACCCCTCCACTTT	CASSSGSYNSPLHF	TRBJ1-6	.	.	TRBV11-1
TGTGCCAGCAGGGAAGGGGGTCACGGCAATCAGCCCCAGCATTTT	CASREGGHGNQPQHF	TRBJ1-5	.	.	TRBV6-1
TGTGCCAGCAGTTCCAGGAATTGGGGGAGGAATACTGAAGCTTTCTTT	CASSSRNWGRNTEAFF	TRBJ1-1	.	.	TRBV6-5
TGTGCCAGCTCACCAAGAGGGCATGAGCAGTTCTTC	CASSPRGHEQFF	TRBJ2-1	.	.	TRBV18
TGTGCCAGCAGCTTGGTACAAGTTTGGCAGAATAATGAAAAACTGTTTTTT	CASSLVQVWQNNEKLFF	TRBJ1-4	.	.	TRBV5-6
TGCGCCAGCAGCCAAGATTCGAGTTTGTGGAACACTGAAGCTTTCTTT	CASSQDSSLWNTEAFF	TRBJ1-1	.	.	TRBV4-3
TGTGCCAGCAGTTTTGATGGAGGGAGGTCCTACAATGAGCAGTTCTTC	CASSFDGGRSYNEQFF	TRBJ2-1	.	.	TRBV28
TGTGCCAGCAGCTTAGGGAGGAATCAGCCCCAGCATTTT	CASSLGRNQPQHF	TRBJ1-5	.	.	TRBV7-6
TGTGCCAGCCGTTTAGGGTCTGAAGCTTTCTTT	CASRLGSEAFF	TRBJ1-1	.	.	TRBV12-3/TRBV12-4
TGTGCCAGCAGGGGGGGACAGGGGCGATCACCCCTCCACTTT	CASRGGQGRSPLHF	TRBJ1-6	.	TRBD1	TRBV3-1/TRBV3-2
TGTGCCAGCAGCTGGGACGCGGGGCTTCGGGACGAGCAGTACTTC	CASSWDAGLRDEQYF	TRBJ2-7	.	.	TRBV5-4
TGCGCCAGCAGCCAAGGGACTAGCGGGAGTTTGGATACGCAGTATTTT	CASSQGTSGSLDTQYF	TRBJ2-3	.	TRBD2	TRBV4-1
TGTGCCAGCAGCGTACGACAGGGTGGTGGCTACACCTTC	CASSVRQGGGYTF	TRBJ1-2	.	TRBD1	TRBV9
TGTGCCAGCAGTTTTAGACAGGGGGATATCTCTGGCTACACCTTC	CASSFRQGDISGYTF	TRBJ1-2	.	TRBD1	TRBV6-5
TGTGCCAGCCGGAGTTGGACGGCGAACACTGAAGCTTTCTTT	CASRSWTANTEAFF	TRBJ1-1	.	.	TRBV6-4
TGTGCCAGCAGAAAGGGGACAGGGGCCACCGGGGAGCTGTTTTTT	CASRKGTGATGELFF	TRBJ2-2	.	TRBD1	TRBV11-2
TGTGCCAGCAGCTTAGTCCCAGGGGCGGAGGAAAAACTGTTTTTT	CASSLVPGAEEKLFF	TRBJ1-4	once	.	TRBV7-2
TGTGCCAGCAGCCTCGCCCGACAGGGGGGCACTGAAGCTTTCTTT	CASSLARQGGTEAFF	TRBJ1-1	.	TRBD1	TRBV28
TGCGCCAGCAGCCATTACGCGGGGGGGATCTCCAATGAGCAGTTCTTC	CASSHYAGGISNEQFF	TRBJ2-1	.	TRBD2	TRBV4-1
TGTGCCAGCAGTTTCTCGTACGGAGGTTTTAATGAAAAACTGTTTTTT	CASSFSYGGFNEKLFF	TRBJ1-4	.	.	TRBV25-1
TGTGCCAGCACTCTGGACAGGGTATATGGCTACACCTTC	CASTLDRVYGYTF	TRBJ1-2	.	TRBD1	TRBV2
TGTGCCAGCAGTGAAGGACAGCGGGGCTACACCTTC	CASSEGQRGYTF	TRBJ1-2	few	.	TRBV6-1